The 13 T cell receptor beta chains below come from one sample, sequenced in a study of technical replicates of blood from a handful of donors. Here immunoSEQ multiplex PCR was the method, and the copy in TCRdb shows in-frame clones only, minus some. The table records 60,000 to 90,000 clones, about 95% of them present only once. The sample taken for sequencing was T cells isolated from PBMCs. These TCRs come from a human donor in good health.

The chain combines TRBV6-1 with TRBJ1-2; 9 bases fit TRBD1. Looked up from germline, CDR1 is MNHNS and CDR2 is SASEGT. The CDR3 is 15 residues long. J was trimmed by 7 bases and V by 4 bases; bases with no gene match: 10. The CDR3, as DNA: TGTGCCAGCAGTGTTTACTCCGGGACAGGGCTTGGCTACACCTTC. Amino acid sequence: CASSVYSGTGLGYTF.

The chain links TRBV29-1 to TRBJ2-7; 13 positions agree with TRBD2. The CDR3 loop spans 13 amino acids. V was clipped by 6 bases and J by 6 bases; unmatched bases: 5. Germline-derived CDR1 and CDR2 are SQVTM and ANQGSEA. This chain's CDR3 is CSVGLAGRPEQYF. The CDR3 nucleotides are TGCAGCGTGGGACTAGCGGGAAGACCCGAGCAGTACTTC.

This chain joins TRBV4-1 and TRBJ1-3; D may be TRBD1 (5 bases). This CDR3 contains 15 residues. Trimming took off 2 bases at V and 8 bases at J, with 16 bases between the two ends. The germline gives CDR1 MGHRA, CDR2 YSYEKL. The CDR3 bases are TGCGCCAGCAGCCAATCCAACAGGAATTGGGACACCATATATTTT. Translating it yields CASSQSNRNWDTIYF.

This rearrangement joins TRBV6-5 to TRBJ1-2, with unresolved D. Deletions cut 2 bases from V and 2 bases from J, with 3 bases between. The germline V gene has CDR1 MNHEY and CDR2 SVGAGI. The CDR3 is made up of 12 amino acids. The CDR3 is CASSYGNYGYTF. CDR3 nucleotide sequence: TGTGCCAGCAGTTACGGCAACTATGGCTACACCTTC.

The chain carries TRBV27 and TRBJ2-7; 7 nucleotides match TRBD1. Germline V gene sequence: CDR1 MNHEY, CDR2 SMNVEV (reference sequence). The CDR3 covers 15 residues. V was clipped by 6 bases and J by 3 bases; unmatched bases: 11. The chain's CDR3 is CASSEEDRRHYEQYF. The DNA for the CDR3 is TGTGCCAGCAGCGAAGAGGACAGGCGGCACTACGAGCAGTACTTC.

This clone was observed a single time. J is TRBJ2-1 and V is TRBV27; D is ambiguous. The length of the CDR3 is 13 residues. Trimming left V 3 bases short and J 4 bases short, with 7 bases between. Per the germline V gene, CDR1 is MNHEY and CDR2 is SMNVEV (reference sequence). The CDR3 here is CASSLTRYNEQFF. CDR3 DNA: TGTGCCAGCAGTTTGACGCGGTACAATGAGCAGTTCTTC.

V usage is TRBV5-4 and J usage is TRBJ1-1, with D possibly matching TRBD1 (5 bases). The germline CDR1 and CDR2 sequences are SGHNT and YYREEE (reference sequence). Trimming took off 4 bases at V and 3 bases at J, with 13 bases between the two ends. CDR3 length equals 14 residues. CDR3 sequence reads: CASSGPDRDTEAFF. In nucleotides, the CDR3 is TGTGCCAGCAGCGGACCTGACAGAGACACTGAAGCTTTCTTT.

This chain joins TRBV15 and TRBJ1-1; no clear D gene. Germline lookup yields CDR1 LNHNV and CDR2 YYDKDF (reference sequence). The CDR3 runs to 15 residues. V lost 0 bases and J lost 9, with 17 bases in between. Here the CDR3 DNA reads TGTGCCACCAGCAGAGAATATTTTGAGGGTCAGAAAGCTTTCTTT. Its protein product is CATSREYFEGQKAFF. The whole variable domain, remainder taken from reference TRBV15 and TRBJ1-1, is DAMVIQNPRYQVTQFGKPVTLSCSQTLNHNVMYWYQQKSSQAPKLLFHYYDKDFNNEADTPDNFQSRRPNTSFCFLDIRSPGLGDTAMYLCATSREYFEGQKAFFGQGTRLTVV.

In this sample, this clone turned up once. The rearrangement uses TRBV4-1 and TRBJ1-1; TRBD1 might be the D (5 bases). There are 19 residues in the CDR3. Germline V gene lookup returns CDR1 MGHRA and CDR2 YSYEKL. The germline V and J ends were trimmed by 3 bases and 5 bases, with 28 bases remaining between them. DNA for the CDR3: TGCGCCAGCAGCCATTTGCGTCCTATGCAGGGCCCCCGGGGGACTGAAGCTTTCTTT. It specifies CASSHLRPMQGPRGTEAFF.

The gene calls are TRBV7-9 and TRBJ2-7; TRBD2 matches 7 bases. Germline trimming cut 4 bases from V and 3 bases from J; bases unmatched to any gene: 6. The germline CDR1 and CDR2 sequences are SEHNR and FQNEAQ (reference sequence). There are 14 residues in the CDR3. This chain's CDR3 is CASSSRGGVYEQYF. For the CDR3, the DNA is TGTGCCAGCAGCTCTCGGGGAGGGGTCTACGAGCAGTACTTC.

The rearrangement uses TRBV5-1 and TRBJ1-1, with D tentatively TRBD1 (5 bases). The CDR3 totals 15 residues. Per the germline V gene, CDR1 is SGHRS and CDR2 is YFSETQ. V was shortened by 4 bases and J by 5 bases, with 18 bases between the two germline ends. The CDR3 coding sequence is TGCGCCAGCAGCCCCCTGGGGGGGTGGAGGACTGAAGCTTTCTTT. Residues: CASSPLGGWRTEAFF.

This clone was seen once. The chain uses TRBV5-1 and TRBJ1-2; 10 bases match TRBD1. In germline, CDR1 is SGHRS, CDR2 YFSETQ. The CDR3 length is 17 residues. J was trimmed by 0 bases and V by 3 bases; bases with no gene match: 8. The CDR3 DNA follows: TGCGCCAGCAGCTACCCGGGACAGGGGCGCCCTAACTATGGCTACACCTTC. As protein: CASSYPGQGRPNYGYTF.

The genes are TRBV28 and TRBJ1-1; D perhaps matches TRBD1 (6 bases). The CDR3 has 14 amino acids. Trimming stripped 8 bases from V and 7 bases from J, with 20 bases between. Germline loops: CDR1 MDHEN, CDR2 SYDVKM. The CDR3 DNA follows: TGTGCCAGCCGGCCCAGGGGAGTGGGTGTTGAAGCTTTCTTT. It yields the protein CASRPRGVGVEAFF.